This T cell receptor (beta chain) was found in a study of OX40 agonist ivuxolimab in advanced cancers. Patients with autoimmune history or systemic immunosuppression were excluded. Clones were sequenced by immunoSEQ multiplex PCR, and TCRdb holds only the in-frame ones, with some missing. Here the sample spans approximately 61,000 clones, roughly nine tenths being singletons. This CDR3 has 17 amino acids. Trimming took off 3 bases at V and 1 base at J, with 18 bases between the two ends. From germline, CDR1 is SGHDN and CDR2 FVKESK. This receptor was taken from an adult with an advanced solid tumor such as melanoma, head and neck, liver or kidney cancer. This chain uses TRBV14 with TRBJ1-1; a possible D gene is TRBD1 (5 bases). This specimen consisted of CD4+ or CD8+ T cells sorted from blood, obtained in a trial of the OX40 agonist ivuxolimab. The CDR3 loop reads CASSHRQPLPTNTEAFF. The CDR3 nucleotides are TGTGCCAGCAGCCACCGACAGCCTTTACCCACGAACACTGAAGCTTTCTTT.